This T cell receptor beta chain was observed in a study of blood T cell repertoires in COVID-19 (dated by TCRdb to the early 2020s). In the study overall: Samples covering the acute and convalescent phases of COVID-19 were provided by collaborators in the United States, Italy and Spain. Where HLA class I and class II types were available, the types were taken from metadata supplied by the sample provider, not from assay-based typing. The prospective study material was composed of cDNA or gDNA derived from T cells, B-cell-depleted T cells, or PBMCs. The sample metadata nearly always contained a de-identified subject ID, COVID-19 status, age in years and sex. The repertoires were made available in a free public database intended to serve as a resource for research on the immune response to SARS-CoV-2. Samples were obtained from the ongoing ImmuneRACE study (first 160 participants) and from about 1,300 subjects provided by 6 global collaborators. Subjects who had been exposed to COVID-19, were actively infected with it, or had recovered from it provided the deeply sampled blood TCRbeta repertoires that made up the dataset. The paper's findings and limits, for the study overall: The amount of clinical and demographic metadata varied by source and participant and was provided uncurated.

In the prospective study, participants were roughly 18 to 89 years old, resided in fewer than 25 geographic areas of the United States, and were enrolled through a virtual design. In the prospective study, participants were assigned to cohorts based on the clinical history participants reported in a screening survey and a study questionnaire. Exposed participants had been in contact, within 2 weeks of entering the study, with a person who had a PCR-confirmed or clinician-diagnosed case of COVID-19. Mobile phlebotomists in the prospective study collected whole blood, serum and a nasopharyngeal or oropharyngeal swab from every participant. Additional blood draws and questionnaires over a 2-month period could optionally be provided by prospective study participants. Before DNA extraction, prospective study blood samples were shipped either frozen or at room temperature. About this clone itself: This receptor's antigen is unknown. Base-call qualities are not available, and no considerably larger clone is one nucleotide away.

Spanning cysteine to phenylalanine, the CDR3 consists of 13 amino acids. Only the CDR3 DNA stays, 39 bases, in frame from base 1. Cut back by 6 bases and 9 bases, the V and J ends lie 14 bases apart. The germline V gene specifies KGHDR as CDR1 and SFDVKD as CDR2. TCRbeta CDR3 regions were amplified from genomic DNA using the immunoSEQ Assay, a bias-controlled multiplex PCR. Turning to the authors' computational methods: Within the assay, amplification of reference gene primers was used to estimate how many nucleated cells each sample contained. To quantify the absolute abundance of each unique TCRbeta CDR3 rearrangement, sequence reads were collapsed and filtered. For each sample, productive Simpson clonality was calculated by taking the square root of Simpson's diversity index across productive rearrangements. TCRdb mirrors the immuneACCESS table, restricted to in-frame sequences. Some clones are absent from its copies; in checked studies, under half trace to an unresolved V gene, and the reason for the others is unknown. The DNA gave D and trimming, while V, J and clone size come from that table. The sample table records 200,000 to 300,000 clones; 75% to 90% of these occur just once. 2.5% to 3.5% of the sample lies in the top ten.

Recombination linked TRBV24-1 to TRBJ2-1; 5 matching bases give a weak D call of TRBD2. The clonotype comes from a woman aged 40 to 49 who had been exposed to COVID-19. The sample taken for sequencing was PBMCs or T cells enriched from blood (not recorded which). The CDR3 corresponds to CATSFLAGGEQFF. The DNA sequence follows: TGTGCCACCAGTTTCCTAGCCGGAGGTGAGCAGTTCTTC.